This T cell receptor (beta chain) was obtained from a study of immune evolution from preneoplasia to lung adenocarcinoma. The germline gives CDR1 MNHEY, CDR2 SMNVEV (reference sequence). The CDR3 contains 13 residues. V dropped 8 bases and J dropped 6; count of bases not matched to a gene: 4. Each case's diagnosis was confirmed by two pathologists on H&E. TCRdb's table, derived via immunoSEQ multiplex PCR, lists solely in-frame clones and lacks some. The sample shows roughly 10,000 clones, around 82% of them seen only once. The sequence came from a person aged 70 to 85 with lung adenocarcinoma. The rearrangement joins TRBV27 to TRBJ2-7; 13 bases line up with TRBD2. Sequenced sample: FFPE minimally invasive lung adenocarcinoma tissue. The CDR3 DNA reads TGTGCCAGCCGACTAGCGGGGGGTTCCGAGCAGTACTTC. It is translated as CASRLAGGSEQYF.